Reported below is one TCR beta chain. This clonotype has at least ten counts. Its cognate antigen has yet to be identified. It has no much larger one-base neighbor in the sample; base qualities were not kept. The hyperthyroidism patients were between 18 and 65 years old and newly diagnosed, with a disease duration of less than 2 months. Any patient with an uncontrolled infection, another autoimmune disease, pregnancy or lactation was excluded. Diagnoses were established on the basis of clinical symptoms, serum thyroxine and TRAb, thyroid ultrasound, and orbital computed tomography. Blood from progressor patients was drawn when they were first diagnosed with hyperthyroidism, before any ophthalmopathy symptoms appeared. Ficoll-Paque density gradient centrifugation was used to isolate PBMCs from around 10 ml of fresh peripheral blood. Patients classed as progressors first received a Graves' hyperthyroidism diagnosis and then went on to develop ophthalmopathy during follow-up. Total RNA was extracted using Trizol reagent, and RNA quality was assessed on an Agilent 2100 Bioanalyzer.

These data come from a study of T cells in Graves' hyperthyroidism and ophthalmopathy (dated by TCRdb to about 2019). Background for the entire study: Peripheral blood was sampled at the time of initial diagnosis, prior to any treatment. Whether ophthalmopathy could be predicted prospectively was tested in an independent validation cohort made up of 18 to 20 hyperthyroidism patients plus 17 patients who later progressed to ophthalmopathy. The 80 to 100 discovery patients were randomly divided into training and test sets at a 7:3 ratio. Thyroid tissue and blood T-cell repertoires from roughly 6 Graves' hyperthyroidism patients were also compared in the study. Following sampling, methimazole starting at 30 mg daily was given to hyperthyroidism patients, and high-dose intravenous methylprednisolone was given to ophthalmopathy patients. To identify TCR V-J signatures that set the groups apart, the researchers used a discovery cohort of about a hundred patients, made up of roughly 40 with Graves' ophthalmopathy and some 58 with stable Graves' hyperthyroidism. According to the paper, TCR Vbeta CDR3 sequencing was carried out on more than 120 peripheral blood samples, which came from some 41 ophthalmopathy, roughly 75 hyperthyroidism and about 17 progressor patients.

The paper as a whole reports these results and caveats: A 13 V-J signature model separated ophthalmopathy from stable hyperthyroidism, with just over 85% sensitivity and roughly 82% specificity in cross-validation and 80%/75% in testing. Sample size was not statistically predetermined, and blinding of investigators to group allocation was not performed. Most expanded thyroid clonotypes (frequency above 0.001) were also found in blood, which suggests that blood repertoires may mirror thyroid immune responses. In validation, progression to ophthalmopathy was predicted by the model with 65% to 71% sensitivity and under 85% specificity, a median of roughly six months before onset.

CDR1 is given as SGHRS and CDR2 as YFSETQ, both from the germline V gene. Trimming costs V 1 base and J 0 bases, and their ends lie 5 bases apart. Its CDR3 holds 14 amino acids, cysteine through phenylalanine. Only CDR3 DNA remains: 42 bases, in frame from the first base. The TCR beta CDR3 regions were amplified from RNA transcripts. The first round of RT-PCR for the TCR CDR3 was performed with the HTBI primer set and the Qiagen OneStep RT-PCR kit. A second multiplex PCR round built the libraries, followed by size selection and purification. Paired-end sequencing of the libraries was performed with 100 bp reads on an Illumina HiSeq2000. Per the original workflow: SOAPnuke was used to process the raw data, removing reads that contained adapters or uncalled bases, had a mean Phred below 15, or lacked an exact match to the constant primer or identifier. COPE v1.2.5 was used to merge the high-quality paired reads, and each unique nucleotide sequence was defined as a clonotype. MiTCR v1.1 was used to align the clonotypes against IMGT TRBV, TRBD and TRBJ reference segments. Analysis was restricted to V-J combinations with a frequency above 0.0001, which covered roughly 99% of repertoires. The TCS score was defined as the ratio of F50 (clonal expansion) to E x V (chaos), calculated using BLOSUM62-based TCRdist between CDR3 peptides within each V-J. Welch's t-statistics and random forest reduced 514 V-J features to 10 to 15, which were used in a naive Bayes classifier (R e1071). TCRdb took the public reads, trimmed them with fastp at Q25, ran MiXCR for clone calling and kept in-frame beta chains. Records with the same CDR3 protein are collapsed into one entry carrying the most frequent genes and DNA. These V and J calls originate from TCRdb's pipeline instead of the authors' own analysis. This sample is represented by 110,000 to 150,000 distinct CDR3 sequences; roughly a fifth of them were singletons. The top ten hold around 70% of the sample.

The chain is encoded by TRBV5-1 joined to TRBJ1-3, with no confidently assigned D gene. This TCR came from a woman in her forties or fifties with Graves' hyperthyroidism that later progressed to Graves' ophthalmopathy. The sequenced sample consisted of blood. The DNA sequence reads TGCGCCAGCAGCTTGAGCACCTCTGGAAACACCATATATTTT. Its translation reads: CASSLSTSGNTIYF.